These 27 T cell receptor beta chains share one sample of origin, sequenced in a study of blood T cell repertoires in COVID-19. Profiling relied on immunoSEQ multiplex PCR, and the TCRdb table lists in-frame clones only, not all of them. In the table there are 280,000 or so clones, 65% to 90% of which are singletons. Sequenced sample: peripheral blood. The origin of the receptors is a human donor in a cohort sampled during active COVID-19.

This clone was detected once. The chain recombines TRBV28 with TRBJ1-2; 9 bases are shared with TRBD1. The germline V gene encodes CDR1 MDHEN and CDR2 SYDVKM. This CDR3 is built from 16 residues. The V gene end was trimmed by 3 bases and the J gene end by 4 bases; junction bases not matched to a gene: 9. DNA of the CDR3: TGTGCCAGCAGTTTGACGCTCCCGGACAGGGGCTATGGCTACACCTTC. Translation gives CASSLTLPDRGYGYTF.

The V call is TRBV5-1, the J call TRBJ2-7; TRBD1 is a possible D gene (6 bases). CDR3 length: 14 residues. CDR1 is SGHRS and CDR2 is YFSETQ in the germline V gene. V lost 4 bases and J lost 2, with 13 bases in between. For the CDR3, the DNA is TGCGCCAGCAGCATAGACAGGAGTCCCTACGAGCAGTACTTC. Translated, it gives CASSIDRSPYEQYF.

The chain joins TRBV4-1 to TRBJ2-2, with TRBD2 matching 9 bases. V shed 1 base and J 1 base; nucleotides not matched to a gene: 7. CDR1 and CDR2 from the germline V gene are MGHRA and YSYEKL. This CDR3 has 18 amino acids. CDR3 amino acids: CASSQVGGLARNTGELFF. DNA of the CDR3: TGCGCCAGCAGCCAAGTAGGAGGACTAGCGAGGAACACCGGGGAGCTGTTTTTT.

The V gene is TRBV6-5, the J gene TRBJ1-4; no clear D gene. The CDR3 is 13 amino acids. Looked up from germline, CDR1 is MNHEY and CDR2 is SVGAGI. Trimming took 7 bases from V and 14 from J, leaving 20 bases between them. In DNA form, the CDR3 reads TGTGCCAGCATGGGAGGGAGTGGAAGGTCTCTGTTTTTT. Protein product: CASMGGSGRSLFF.

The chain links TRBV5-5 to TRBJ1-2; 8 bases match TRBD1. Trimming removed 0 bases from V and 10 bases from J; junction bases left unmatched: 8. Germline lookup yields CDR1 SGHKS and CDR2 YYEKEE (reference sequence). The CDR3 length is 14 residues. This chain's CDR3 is CASSLDVGDRSYTF. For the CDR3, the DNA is TGTGCCAGCAGCTTGGATGTAGGGGACAGGTCCTACACCTTC.

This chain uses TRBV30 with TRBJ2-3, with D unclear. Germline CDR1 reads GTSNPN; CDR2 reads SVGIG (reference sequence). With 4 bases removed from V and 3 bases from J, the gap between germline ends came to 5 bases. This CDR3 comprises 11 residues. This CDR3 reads CAWTLTDTQYF. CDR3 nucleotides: TGTGCCTGGACCCTAACAGATACGCAGTATTTT.

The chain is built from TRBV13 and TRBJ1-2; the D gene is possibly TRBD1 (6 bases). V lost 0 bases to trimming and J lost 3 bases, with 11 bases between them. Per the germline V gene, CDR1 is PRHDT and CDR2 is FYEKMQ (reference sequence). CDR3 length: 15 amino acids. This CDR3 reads CASSLGGAVDYGYTF. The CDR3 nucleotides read TGTGCCAGCAGCTTAGGGGGGGCCGTAGACTATGGCTACACCTTC.

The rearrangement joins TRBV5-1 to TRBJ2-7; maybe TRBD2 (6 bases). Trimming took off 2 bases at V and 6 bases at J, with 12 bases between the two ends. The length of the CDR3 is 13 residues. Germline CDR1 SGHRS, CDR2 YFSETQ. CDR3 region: CASSFRDSREQYF. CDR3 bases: TGCGCCAGCAGCTTCCGGGACTCCCGCGAGCAGTACTTC.

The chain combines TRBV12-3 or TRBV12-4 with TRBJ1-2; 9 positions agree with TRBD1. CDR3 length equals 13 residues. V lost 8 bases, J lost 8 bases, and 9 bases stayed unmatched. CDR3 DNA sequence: TGTGCCAGCTCCCCTCGGACAGGGGTGGGCTACACCTTC. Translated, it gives CASSPRTGVGYTF.

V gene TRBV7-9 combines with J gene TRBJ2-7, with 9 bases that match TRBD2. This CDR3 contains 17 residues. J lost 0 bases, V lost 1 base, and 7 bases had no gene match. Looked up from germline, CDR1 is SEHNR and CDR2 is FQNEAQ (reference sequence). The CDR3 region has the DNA TGTGCCAGCAGCTTAGTATCCCTAGCGGGGCCCTCCTACGAGCAGTACTTC. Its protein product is CASSLVSLAGPSYEQYF.

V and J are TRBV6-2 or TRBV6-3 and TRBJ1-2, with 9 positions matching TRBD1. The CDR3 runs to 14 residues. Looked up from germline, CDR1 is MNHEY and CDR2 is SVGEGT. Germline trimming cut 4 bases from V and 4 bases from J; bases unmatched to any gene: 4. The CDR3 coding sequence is TGTGCCAGCAGTTCCGGGACAGGGCGCTATGGCTACACCTTC. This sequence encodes CASSSGTGRYGYTF.

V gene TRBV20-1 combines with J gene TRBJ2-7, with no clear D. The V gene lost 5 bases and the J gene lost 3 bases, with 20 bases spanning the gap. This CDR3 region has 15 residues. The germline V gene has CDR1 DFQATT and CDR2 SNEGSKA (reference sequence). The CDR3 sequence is CSARDPARLGYEQYF. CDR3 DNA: TGCAGTGCTCGTGACCCGGCTAGGTTAGGCTACGAGCAGTACTTC.

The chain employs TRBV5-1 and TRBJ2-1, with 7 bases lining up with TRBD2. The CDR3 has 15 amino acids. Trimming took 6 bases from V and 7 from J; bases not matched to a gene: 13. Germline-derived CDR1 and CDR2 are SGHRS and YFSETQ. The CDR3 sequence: CASTPYAGVPNEQFF. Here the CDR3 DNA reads TGCGCCAGCACCCCCTACGCGGGAGTGCCGAATGAGCAGTTCTTC. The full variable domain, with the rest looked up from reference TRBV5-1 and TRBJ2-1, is KAGVTQTPRYLIKTRGQQVTLSCSPISGHRSVSWYQQTPGQGLQFLFEYFSETQRNKGNFPGRFSGRQFSNSRSEMNVSTLELGDSALYLCASTPYAGVPNEQFFGPGTRLTVL.

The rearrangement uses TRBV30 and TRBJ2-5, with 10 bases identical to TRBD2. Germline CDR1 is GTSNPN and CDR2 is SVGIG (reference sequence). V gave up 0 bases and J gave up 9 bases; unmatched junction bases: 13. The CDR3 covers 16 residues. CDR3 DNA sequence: TGTGCCTGGAGTGTAGGACTAGCGGATTTCAAGAGACCCCAGTACTTC. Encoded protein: CAWSVGLADFKRPQYF.

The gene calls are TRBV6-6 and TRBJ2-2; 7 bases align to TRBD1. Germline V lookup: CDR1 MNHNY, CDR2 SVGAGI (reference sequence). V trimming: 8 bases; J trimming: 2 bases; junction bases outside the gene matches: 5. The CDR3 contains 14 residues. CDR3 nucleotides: TGTGCCAGCCAGGGACAGACCAACACCGGGGAGCTGTTTTTT. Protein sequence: CASQGQTNTGELFF.

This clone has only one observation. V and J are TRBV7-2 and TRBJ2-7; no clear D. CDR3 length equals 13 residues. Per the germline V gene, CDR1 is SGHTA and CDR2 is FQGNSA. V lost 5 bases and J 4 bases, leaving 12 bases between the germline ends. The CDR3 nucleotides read TGTGCCAGCAGCCGGAGTGGCCCTTACGAGCAGTACTTC. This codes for CASSRSGPYEQYF.

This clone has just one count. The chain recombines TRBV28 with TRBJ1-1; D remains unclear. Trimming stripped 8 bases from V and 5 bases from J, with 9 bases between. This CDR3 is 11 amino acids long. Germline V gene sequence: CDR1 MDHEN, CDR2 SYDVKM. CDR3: CASFRWTEAFF. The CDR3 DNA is TGTGCCAGCTTCAGGTGGACTGAAGCTTTCTTT.

The CDR3 here is CASSLDRTPSGNTIYF. The DNA for the CDR3 is TGTGCCAGCAGTTTGGACAGGACCCCCTCTGGAAACACCATATATTTT. V usage is TRBV28 and J usage is TRBJ1-3; 7 positions agree with TRBD1. This CDR3 contains 16 residues. Germline CDR1 MDHEN, CDR2 SYDVKM. V dropped 3 bases and J dropped 0; count of bases not matched to a gene: 5.

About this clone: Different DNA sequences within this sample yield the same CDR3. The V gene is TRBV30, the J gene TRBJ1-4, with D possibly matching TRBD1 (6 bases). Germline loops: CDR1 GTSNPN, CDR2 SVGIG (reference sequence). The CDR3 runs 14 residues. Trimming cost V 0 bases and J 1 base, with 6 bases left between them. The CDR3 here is CAWSVGGTNEKLFF. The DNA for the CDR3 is TGTGCCTGGAGTGTAGGGGGAACTAATGAAAAACTGTTTTTT.

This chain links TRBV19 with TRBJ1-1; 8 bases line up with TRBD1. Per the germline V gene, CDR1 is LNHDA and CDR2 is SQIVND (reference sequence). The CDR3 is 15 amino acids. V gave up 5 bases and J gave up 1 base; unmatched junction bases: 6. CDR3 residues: CASSPRTGRNTEAFF. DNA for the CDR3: TGTGCCAGTAGTCCTCGGACAGGGCGGAACACTGAAGCTTTCTTT.

Here the CDR3 reads CASRGLAGGYEQYF. CDR3 bases: TGTGCCAGCAGGGGACTAGCGGGGGGTTACGAGCAGTACTTC. This rearrangement joins TRBV2 to TRBJ2-7; 15 nucleotides line up with TRBD2. The CDR3 sequence is 14 residues long. After removal of 6 bases from V and 4 bases from J, the junction contained 1 base not matched to a gene. CDR1 and CDR2 from the germline V gene are SNHLY and FYNNEI.

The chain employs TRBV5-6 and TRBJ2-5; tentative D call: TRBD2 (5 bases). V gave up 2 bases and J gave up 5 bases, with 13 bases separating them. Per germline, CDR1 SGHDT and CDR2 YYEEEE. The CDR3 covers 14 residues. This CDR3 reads CASSLSGPSETQYF. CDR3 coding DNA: TGTGCCAGCAGCTTAAGCGGCCCGAGCGAGACCCAGTACTTC. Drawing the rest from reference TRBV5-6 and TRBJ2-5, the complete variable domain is DAGVTQSPTHLIKTRGQQVTLRCSPKSGHDTVSWYQQALGQGPQFIFQYYEEEERQRGNFPDRFSGHQFPNYSSELNVNALLLGDSALYLCASSLSGPSETQYFGPGTRLLVL.

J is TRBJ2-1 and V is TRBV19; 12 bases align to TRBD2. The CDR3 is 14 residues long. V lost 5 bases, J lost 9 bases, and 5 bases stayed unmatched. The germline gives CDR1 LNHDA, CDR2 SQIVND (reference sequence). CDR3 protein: CASSRTSGIGEQFF. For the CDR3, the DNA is TGTGCCAGTAGTCGGACTAGCGGGATTGGTGAGCAGTTCTTC.

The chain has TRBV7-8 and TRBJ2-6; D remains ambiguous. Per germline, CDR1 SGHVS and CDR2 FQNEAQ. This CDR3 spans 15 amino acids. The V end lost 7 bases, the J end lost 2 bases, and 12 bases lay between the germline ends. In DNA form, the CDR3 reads TGTGCCAGCAATCCCGGCCGGGCTGGGGCCAACGTCCTGACTTTC. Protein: CASNPGRAGANVLTF.

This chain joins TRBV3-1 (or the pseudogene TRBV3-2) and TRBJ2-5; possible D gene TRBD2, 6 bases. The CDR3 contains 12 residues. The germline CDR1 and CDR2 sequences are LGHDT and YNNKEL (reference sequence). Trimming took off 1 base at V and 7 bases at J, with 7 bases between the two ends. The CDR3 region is CASSQVGGTQYF. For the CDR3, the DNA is TGTGCCAGCAGCCAAGTGGGGGGGACCCAGTACTTC.

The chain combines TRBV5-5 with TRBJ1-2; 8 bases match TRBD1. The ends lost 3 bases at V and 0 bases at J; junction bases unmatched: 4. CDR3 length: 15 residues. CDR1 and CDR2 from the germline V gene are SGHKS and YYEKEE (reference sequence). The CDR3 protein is CASSSTGGTNYGYTF. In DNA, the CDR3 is TGTGCCAGCAGCTCTACAGGGGGAACTAACTATGGCTACACCTTC.

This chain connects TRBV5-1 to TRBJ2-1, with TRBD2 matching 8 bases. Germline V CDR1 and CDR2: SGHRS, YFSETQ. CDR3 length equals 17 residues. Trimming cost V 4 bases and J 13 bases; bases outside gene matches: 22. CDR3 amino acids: CASSLLTLREARGGQFF. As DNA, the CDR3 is TGCGCCAGCAGCCTACTCACCCTGCGGGAGGCCCGGGGCGGTCAGTTCTTC.